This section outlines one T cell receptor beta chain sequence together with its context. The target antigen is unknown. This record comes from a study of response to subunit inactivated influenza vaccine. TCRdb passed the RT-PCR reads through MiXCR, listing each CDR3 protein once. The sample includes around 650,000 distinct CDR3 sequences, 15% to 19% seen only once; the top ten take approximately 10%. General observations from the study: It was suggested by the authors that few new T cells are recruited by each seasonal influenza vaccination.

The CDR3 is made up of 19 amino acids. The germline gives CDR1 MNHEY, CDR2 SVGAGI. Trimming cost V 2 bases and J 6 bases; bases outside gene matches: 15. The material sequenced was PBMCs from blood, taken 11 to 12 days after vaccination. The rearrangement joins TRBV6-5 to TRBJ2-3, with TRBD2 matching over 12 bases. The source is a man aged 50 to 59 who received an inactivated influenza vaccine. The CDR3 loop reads CASSYTASGGAAHTDTQYF. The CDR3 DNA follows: TGTGCCAGCAGTTACACGGCTAGCGGGGGGGCCGCGCATACCGATACGCAGTATTTT.